What follows are 29 T cell receptor beta chains derived from one specimen sequenced in a study of T cell responses to AZD1222 COVID-19 vaccine (dated by TCRdb to about 2021). According to the study, the label for this sample's time point signals: baseline before first vaccination. The library was made by the immunoSEQ multiplex PCR assay. TCRdb's version of the immuneACCESS table is confined to in-frame rearrangements and falls short of the full clone set. An unresolved V gene accounts for under half of the shortfall where checked; the remainder is of unknown origin. In all, the sample holds some 140,000 clones, and 88% of those were seen once. The ten largest clones add up to approximately 3.1% of the sample. The source material was peripheral blood, sampled on day 0 of AZD1222 vaccination. The receptors shown here come from an adult in good health.

About this clone: The sample has other DNA sequences that encode this CDR3 too. The chain links TRBV18 to TRBJ1-5; D unclear. V lost 2 bases and J 4 bases, leaving 3 bases between the germline ends. Germline-derived CDR1 and CDR2 are KGHSH and LQKENI. CDR3 length: 12 amino acids. The CDR3 region has the DNA TGTGCCAGCTCACCATCTAATCAGCCCCAGCATTTT. Translated: CASSPSNQPQHF. The whole variable domain, remainder taken from reference TRBV18 and TRBJ1-5, is NAGVMQNPRHLVRRRGQEARLRCSPMKGHSHVYWYRQLPEEGLKFMVYLQKENIIDESGMPKERFSAEFPKEGPSILRIQQVVRGDSAAYFCASSPSNQPQHFGDGTRLSIL.

The chain carries TRBV4-1 and TRBJ2-7, with D perhaps being TRBD1 or TRBD2 (6 bases each). From germline, CDR1 is MGHRA and CDR2 YSYEKL. Trimming took 3 bases from V and 5 from J, leaving 11 bases between them. This CDR3 spans 13 amino acids. The CDR3 DNA is TGCGCCAGCAGCCATTACAGGGAGGACGAGCAGTACTTC. The encoded protein is CASSHYREDEQYF.

The chain joins TRBV5-4 to TRBJ2-3; D ambiguous. The ends were cut back, 3 bases at V and 4 bases at J, with 12 bases in the middle. The CDR3 sequence is 14 residues long. Germline lookup yields CDR1 SGHNT and CDR2 YYREEE (reference sequence). The DNA of the CDR3 is TGTGCCAGCAGCTGGAGTGGTCCCCCAGATACGCAGTATTTT. Protein: CASSWSGPPDTQYF.

The chain employs TRBV6-2 or TRBV6-3 and TRBJ1-1, with D hard to call. V was shortened by 0 bases and J by 8 bases, with 13 bases between the two germline ends. The CDR3 runs to 14 residues. Germline V gene sequence: CDR1 MNHEY, CDR2 SVGEGT. CDR3 DNA: TGTGCCAGCAGTTACTCGGGAACCCTTACCGAAGCTTTCTTT. This sequence encodes CASSYSGTLTEAFF.

The V call is TRBV3-1 (or the pseudogene TRBV3-2), the J call TRBJ2-7; no clear D gene. The germline V gene encodes CDR1 LGHDT and CDR2 YNNKEL (reference sequence). Deletions cut 5 bases from V and 3 bases from J, with 5 bases between. The CDR3 is made up of 11 amino acids. This chain's CDR3 is CASSSHYEQYF. CDR3 in DNA: TGTGCCAGCAGCTCCCACTACGAGCAGTACTTC.

V usage is TRBV3-1 (or the pseudogene TRBV3-2) and J usage is TRBJ2-2, with 12 bases fitting TRBD1. This CDR3 is built from 16 residues. V shed 4 bases and J 6 bases; nucleotides not matched to a gene: 6. Germline values: CDR1 LGHDT, CDR2 YNNKEL (reference sequence). The CDR3 DNA is TGTGCCAGCAGCCCTCGGGACAGGGGGCTCTCCGGGGAGCTGTTTTTT. This encodes CASSPRDRGLSGELFF.

This clone was detected only a few times. The chain recombines TRBV4-3 with TRBJ2-2; TRBD1 agrees at 9 bases. V was pared by 0 bases and J by 2 bases, with 4 bases of the junction left unmatched. This CDR3 comprises 17 residues. Germline assignment: CDR1 LGHNA and CDR2 YSLEER. CDR3 sequence reads: CASSQDMGQGNTGELFF. As DNA, the CDR3 is TGCGCCAGCAGCCAAGATATGGGACAGGGTAACACCGGGGAGCTGTTTTTT.

The chain carries TRBV18 and TRBJ2-2; 7 bases match TRBD1. Germline V gives CDR1 KGHSH, CDR2 LQKENI. This CDR3 region has 15 residues. The V segment lost 3 bases and the J segment 7 bases; nucleotides outside the gene matches: 8. CDR3 protein: CASSPQRGPDGELFF. CDR3 DNA sequence: TGTGCCAGCTCACCCCAGAGGGGGCCAGACGGGGAGCTGTTTTTT. Full variable domain (outside the CDR3, taken from reference TRBV18 and TRBJ2-2): NAGVMQNPRHLVRRRGQEARLRCSPMKGHSHVYWYRQLPEEGLKFMVYLQKENIIDESGMPKERFSAEFPKEGPSILRIQQVVRGDSAAYFCASSPQRGPDGELFFGEGSRLTVL.

V and J are TRBV5-1 and TRBJ2-2; D remains unclear. The CDR3 is 15 residues long. Trimming pared 5 bases from V and 0 bases from J, leaving 11 bases between. Germline V CDR1 and CDR2: SGHRS, YFSETQ. The CDR3 sequence: CASSRDGPNTGELFF. CDR3 DNA sequence: TGCGCCAGCAGTCGTGACGGGCCGAACACCGGGGAGCTGTTTTTT.

The rearrangement links TRBV28 to TRBJ1-3; maybe TRBD1 (5 bases). Germline V gene data show CDR1 as MDHEN and CDR2 as SYDVKM. The CDR3 runs 17 residues. V lost 4 bases to trimming and J lost 0 bases, with 16 bases between them. CDR3 DNA sequence: TGTGCCAGCAGTTCCCAAAGGGACGCTAGCTCTGGAAACACCATATATTTT. Protein: CASSSQRDASSGNTIYF.

The chain carries TRBV3-1 (or the pseudogene TRBV3-2) and TRBJ1-2, with TRBD1 as a possible D gene (6 bases). The germline CDR1 and CDR2 sequences are LGHDT and YNNKEL (reference sequence). Trimming pared 6 bases from V and 4 bases from J, leaving 18 bases between. CDR3 length equals 15 residues. CDR3 sequence reads: CASRPTGERSYGYTF. The CDR3 nucleotides are TGTGCCAGCAGGCCGACAGGAGAAAGGAGCTATGGCTACACCTTC.

This chain links TRBV3-1 (or the pseudogene TRBV3-2) with TRBJ2-7; D gene uncertain. Germline V CDR1 and CDR2: LGHDT, YNNKEL (reference sequence). Trimming removed 1 base from V and 2 bases from J, with 12 bases in between. CDR3 size: 15 residues. The DNA of the CDR3 is TGTGCCAGCAGCCAAGTCTCAGGCTTTACCTACGAGCAGTACTTC. Protein product: CASSQVSGFTYEQYF.

This chain uses TRBV5-1 with TRBJ1-3, with D perhaps TRBD1 (5 bases). Looked up from germline, CDR1 is SGHRS and CDR2 is YFSETQ. This CDR3 region has 15 residues. Trimming cost V 4 bases and J 0 bases, with 11 bases left between them. The CDR3 protein is CASSPGRFSGNTIYF. CDR3 in DNA: TGCGCCAGCAGCCCGGGACGGTTCTCTGGAAACACCATATATTTT.

The V and J genes are TRBV3-1 (or the pseudogene TRBV3-2) and TRBJ1-6, with unresolved D. Trimming removed 0 bases at V and 7 bases at J, with 13 bases between. This CDR3 is 16 amino acids long. Per the germline V gene, CDR1 is LGHDT and CDR2 is YNNKEL (reference sequence). The CDR3 reads CASSQDMGSRNSPLHF. CDR3 sequence (DNA): TGTGCCAGCAGCCAAGATATGGGCAGTCGGAATTCACCCCTCCACTTT.

The chain has TRBV5-4 and TRBJ1-5; TRBD1 might be the D (5 bases). The CDR3 is 14 residues long. Germline CDR1 reads SGHNT; CDR2 reads YYREEE (reference sequence). The V gene lost 0 bases and the J gene lost 5 bases, with 9 bases spanning the gap. The CDR3 sequence: CASSLVRGDQPQHF. CDR3 in DNA: TGTGCCAGCAGCTTGGTTAGAGGGGATCAGCCCCAGCATTTT. Full variable domain (remainder filled in from reference TRBV5-4 and TRBJ1-5): ETGVTQSPTHLIKTRGQQVTLRCSSQSGHNTVSWYQQALGQGPQFIFQYYREEENGRGNFPPRFSGLQFPNYSSELNVNALELDDSALYLCASSLVRGDQPQHFGDGTRLSIL.

This sequence joins TRBV12-3 or TRBV12-4 and TRBJ2-7; D call uncertain. The CDR3 length is 12 residues. The V end was cut by 6 bases, the J end by 4 bases, with 10 bases between. In DNA form, the CDR3 reads TGTGCCAGCAGCCCCCTGGGGTACGAGCAGTACTTC. Translating gives CASSPLGYEQYF.

J is TRBJ1-1 and V is TRBV12-3 or TRBV12-4; D gene uncertain. The V end was cut by 2 bases, the J end by 0 bases, with 4 bases between. The CDR3 sequence is 13 residues long. The DNA of the CDR3 is TGTGCCAGCAGTTTACACGTGAACACTGAAGCTTTCTTT. Translating gives CASSLHVNTEAFF.

This clone has only one observation. V gene TRBV5-4 combines with J gene TRBJ2-3; D remains unclear. There are 11 residues in the CDR3. Germline V gene lookup returns CDR1 SGHNT and CDR2 YYREEE (reference sequence). The V end was cut by 4 bases, the J end by 4 bases, with 4 bases between. The CDR3, as DNA: TGTGCCAGCAGCCAGGCAGATACGCAGTATTTT. Translating gives CASSQADTQYF.

The rearrangement uses TRBV27 and TRBJ2-3; perhaps TRBD1 as D (6 bases). Germline values: CDR1 MNHEY, CDR2 SMNVEV (reference sequence). There are 15 residues in the CDR3. V was pared by 4 bases and J by 3 bases, with 14 bases between. Here the CDR3 reads CASSSKGVSTDTQYF. For the CDR3, the DNA is TGTGCCAGCAGTTCCAAGGGGGTGTCAACAGATACGCAGTATTTT.

The J gene is TRBJ1-1, the V gene TRBV18; no reliable D call. Between the trimmed V and J ends, which lost 4 bases and 0 bases, there was a span of 9 bases. This CDR3 has 14 residues. CDR1 is KGHSH and CDR2 is LQKENI in the germline V gene. The DNA for the CDR3 is TGTGCCAGCTCACTAGACACACTGAACACTGAAGCTTTCTTT. Its protein product is CASSLDTLNTEAFF. The whole variable domain, remainder taken from reference TRBV18 and TRBJ1-1, is NAGVMQNPRHLVRRRGQEARLRCSPMKGHSHVYWYRQLPEEGLKFMVYLQKENIIDESGMPKERFSAEFPKEGPSILRIQQVVRGDSAAYFCASSLDTLNTEAFFGQGTRLTVV.

The chain joins TRBV9 to TRBJ1-3; TRBD1 aligns across 7 bases. Germline CDR1 and CDR2: SGDLS and YYNGEE. The CDR3 is made up of 14 amino acids. Trimming took 4 bases from V and 2 from J; bases not matched to a gene: 3. The CDR3 nucleotides are TGTGCCAGCAGCCTAGGGACAGCTGGAAACACCATATATTTT. Translation: CASSLGTAGNTIYF. The full variable domain, with the rest looked up from reference TRBV9 and TRBJ1-3, is DSGVTQTPKHLITATGQRVTLRCSPRSGDLSVYWYQQSLDQGLQFLIQYYNGEERAKGNILERFSAQQFPDLHSELNLSSLELGDSALYFCASSLGTAGNTIYFGEGSWLTVV.

CDR3 sequence reads: CASSLGGGRLLSGYTF. The CDR3 DNA sequence: TGCGCCAGCAGCTTGGGAGGAGGCAGGCTCCTTTCTGGCTACACCTTC. V and J are TRBV5-1 and TRBJ1-2; D remains ambiguous. CDR1 is SGHRS, CDR2 YFSETQ, per germline. Between the trimmed V and J ends, which lost 0 bases and 7 bases, there was a span of 19 bases. The CDR3 spans 16 residues.

The chain combines TRBV25-1 with TRBJ1-1, with D possibly matching TRBD1 (5 bases). CDR1 is MGHDK and CDR2 is SYGVNS in the germline V gene. The CDR3 spans 14 residues. The V end was cut by 2 bases, the J end by 1 base, with 8 bases between. Written as DNA, the CDR3 is TGTGCCAGCAGTGAAGTTGGGGGGAACACTGAAGCTTTCTTT. As protein: CASSEVGGNTEAFF.

The chain combines TRBV6-5 with TRBJ1-6; maybe TRBD1 (6 bases). V gave up 2 bases and J gave up 5 bases, with 10 bases separating them. The CDR3 spans 15 residues. The germline V gene has CDR1 MNHEY and CDR2 SVGAGI. DNA for the CDR3: TGTGCCAGCAGTTACACGGACAGAGATAATTCACCCCTCCACTTT. Translating gives CASSYTDRDNSPLHF.

The chain has TRBV6-5 and TRBJ1-2; no definite D call. The CDR3 is made up of 14 amino acids. The germline CDR1 and CDR2 sequences are MNHEY and SVGAGI. The V and J ends lost 2 bases and 2 bases respectively, with 9 bases between them. CDR3 in DNA: TGTGCCAGCAGTTACGAGGGCGGCAACTATGGCTACACCTTC. This translates into CASSYEGGNYGYTF.

This clone is labeled medium-sized. The V and J genes are TRBV11-3 and TRBJ1-1; 12 bases are a match to TRBD1. Germline V lookup: CDR1 SGHNT, CDR2 YENEEA. Trimming cost V 2 bases and J 0 bases; bases outside gene matches: 7. The CDR3 loop spans 18 amino acids. CDR3 DNA sequence: TGTGCCAGCAGCTTAACTTGGGACAGGGGGCGTGTGAACACTGAAGCTTTCTTT. This gives the protein CASSLTWDRGRVNTEAFF. Combining the CDR3 with reference TRBV11-3 and TRBJ1-1 gives the whole variable domain EAGVVQSPRYKIIEKKQPVAFWCNPISGHNTLYWYLQNLGQGPELLIRYENEEAVDDSQLPKDRFSAERLKGVDSTLKIQPAELGDSAVYLCASSLTWDRGRVNTEAFFGQGTRLTVV.

In its sample, this clone was seen once. This sequence joins TRBV3-1 (or the pseudogene TRBV3-2) and TRBJ1-3; a weak D match, TRBD1 (6 bases). The CDR3 sequence is 14 residues long. Trimming cost V 7 bases and J 0 bases, with 10 bases left between them. Germline CDR1 and CDR2: LGHDT and YNNKEL (reference sequence). The CDR3 DNA reads as TGTGCCAGCACGGGACACCTCTCTGGAAACACCATATATTTT. This codes for CASTGHLSGNTIYF.

CDR3 protein: CASSPATGAYGETQYF. The CDR3 DNA reads as TGTGCCAGCAGCCCGGCGACAGGGGCATACGGTGAGACCCAGTACTTC. The chain employs TRBV7-2 and TRBJ2-5; 8 nucleotides match TRBD1. Per germline, CDR1 SGHTA and CDR2 FQGNSA. The CDR3 consists of 16 residues. The V segment lost 5 bases and the J segment 5 bases; nucleotides outside the gene matches: 13. The whole variable domain, filled in from reference TRBV7-2 and TRBJ2-5, reads GAGVSQSPSNKVTEKGKDVELRCDPISGHTALYWYRQSLGQGLEFLIYFQGNSAPDKSGLPSDRFSAERTGGSVSTLTIQRTQQEDSAVYLCASSPATGAYGETQYFGPGTRLLVL.

The genes are TRBV3-1 (or the pseudogene TRBV3-2) and TRBJ1-2; 9 bases are a match to TRBD1. The CDR3 runs 15 residues. Germline assignment: CDR1 LGHDT and CDR2 YNNKEL (reference sequence). The junction had 6 bases not matched to a gene; V was cut back by 2 bases and J by 5 bases. CDR3 region: CASSQRGQGQYGYTF. CDR3 DNA sequence: TGTGCCAGCAGCCAACGGGGACAGGGTCAGTATGGCTACACCTTC.